The 27 T cell receptor beta chains given below trace back to one sample, sequenced in a study of T-cell memory formation after mild COVID-19. TCRdb re-analysed the 5' RACE reads in MiXCR, keeping a single row per CDR3 protein. The table includes around 420,000 distinct CDR3 sequences, 20% to 25% detected once. The sample comprised PBMCs or a T cell subset sorted from them (not recorded which). The receptors were sampled from an adult woman who had mild COVID-19 (a few samples of this study predate the infection). Cell type and time point are not known.

This clonotype has a handful of counts. This rearrangement joins TRBV30 to TRBJ2-1, with TRBD2 identical over 8 bases. CDR1 and CDR2 from the germline V gene are GTSNPN and SVGIG (reference sequence). The CDR3 has 12 residues. The ends lost 1 base at V and 10 bases at J; junction bases unmatched: 3. The CDR3 nucleotides are TGTGCCTGGAGTGGCCCGGGGGGGGAGCAGTTCTTC. Translating it yields CAWSGPGGEQFF.

J is TRBJ2-2 and V is TRBV5-4; D not certain. CDR3 length: 16 residues. Germline V lookup: CDR1 SGHNT, CDR2 YYREEE (reference sequence). V lost 2 bases and J lost 1, with 12 bases in between. CDR3 nucleotide sequence: TGTGCCAGCAGCTTTAAGGTAGCCGTGAACACCGGGGAGCTGTTTTTT. Translation: CASSFKVAVNTGELFF.

The sample holds many counts of this clonotype. V is TRBV6-5 and J is TRBJ1-2; 7 bases align to TRBD1. Germline CDR1 reads MNHEY; CDR2 reads SVGAGI. The CDR3 has 14 residues. Trimming cost V 2 bases and J 4 bases; bases outside gene matches: 4. CDR3: CASSYEGQSYGYTF. CDR3 nucleotides: TGTGCCAGCAGTTACGAGGGACAGAGCTATGGCTACACCTTC.

The chain recombines TRBV24-1 with TRBJ2-3; 11 nucleotides align to TRBD1. The CDR3 sequence is 16 residues long. V trimming: 3 bases; J trimming: 6 bases; junction bases outside the gene matches: 7. CDR1 is KGHDR, CDR2 SFDVKD, per germline. The DNA of the CDR3 is TGTGCCACCAGTGATGACTCCCGGGACAGGGGGGATACGCAGTATTTT. It encodes CATSDDSRDRGDTQYF.

V gene TRBV29-1 combines with J gene TRBJ1-2; D remains unclear. The CDR3 runs to 12 residues. Germline values: CDR1 SQVTM, CDR2 ANQGSEA. Between the trimmed V and J ends, which lost 4 bases and 4 bases, there was a span of 10 bases. The DNA of the CDR3 is TGCAGCGTTGGCGGCGGAAGCTATGGCTACACCTTC. Its protein product is CSVGGGSYGYTF.

This clonotype has more than one count but fewer than ten. The chain carries TRBV20-1 and TRBJ2-7, with D possibly matching TRBD1 (6 bases). The CDR3 has 15 amino acids. Germline assignment: CDR1 DFQATT and CDR2 SNEGSKA (reference sequence). The V end lost 0 bases, the J end lost 3 bases, and 15 bases lay between the germline ends. DNA for the CDR3: TGCAGTGCTAGAGACCGGACAGAGGAAGGCTACGAGCAGTACTTC. This gives the protein CSARDRTEEGYEQYF.

The CDR3 DNA is TGTGCCAGCAGCCGAGGACAGGGTGTAACTGAAGCTTTCTTT. This encodes CASSRGQGVTEAFF. The chain uses TRBV3-1 and TRBJ1-1; 8 nucleotides align to TRBD1. Trimming removed 4 bases from V and 5 bases from J; junction bases left unmatched: 6. This CDR3 has 14 residues. The germline gives CDR1 LGHDT, CDR2 YNNKEL (reference sequence).

The chain couples TRBV20-1 to TRBJ1-5, with 9 bases lining up with TRBD1. The CDR3 consists of 14 residues. The V gene end was trimmed by 6 bases and the J gene end by 5 bases; junction bases not matched to a gene: 8. From germline, CDR1 is DFQATT and CDR2 SNEGSKA (reference sequence). The CDR3 nucleotides read TGCAGTGCCCCCACAGGGGGCAGCCATCAGCCCCAGCATTTT. Its protein product is CSAPTGGSHQPQHF.

The chain links TRBV29-1 to TRBJ1-1; no firm D call. The CDR3 extends over 13 amino acids. Trimming removed 4 bases at V and 0 bases at J, with 9 bases between. Germline V gives CDR1 SQVTM, CDR2 ANQGSEA. The CDR3 DNA is TGCAGCGTTGTGAAGGATGTGAACACTGAAGCTTTCTTT. Translating it yields CSVVKDVNTEAFF. The whole variable domain, filled in from reference TRBV29-1 and TRBJ1-1, reads SAVISQKPSRDICQRGTSLTIQCQVDSQVTMMFWYRQQPGQSLTLIATANQGSEATYESGFVIDKFPISRPNLTFSTLTVSNMSPEDSSIYLCSVVKDVNTEAFFGQGTRLTVV.

In this sample, this clonotype turned up a few times. The rearrangement uses TRBV7-6 and TRBJ2-6, with 8 bases aligning to TRBD1. The CDR3 runs 18 residues. Germline lookup yields CDR1 SGHVS and CDR2 FNYEAQ. After removal of 1 base from V and 0 bases from J, the junction contained 5 bases not matched to a gene. This CDR3 is CASSLVGTGGSGANVLTF. The CDR3 bases are TGTGCCAGCAGCTTAGTAGGGACAGGAGGCTCTGGGGCCAACGTCCTGACTTTC.

The chain carries TRBV6-5 and TRBJ2-7; D call uncertain. This CDR3 spans 15 amino acids. The germline gives CDR1 MNHEY, CDR2 SVGAGI. V lost 1 base and J 5 bases, leaving 15 bases between the germline ends. The CDR3 DNA sequence: TGTGCCAGCAGTTACTTACGGGCTGCGGTCAACGAGCAGTACTTC. As protein: CASSYLRAAVNEQYF.

The chain uses TRBV27 and TRBJ1-2; no definite D call. Germline CDR1 is MNHEY and CDR2 is SMNVEV (reference sequence). V lost 6 bases to trimming and J lost 0 bases, with 17 bases between them. The CDR3 length is 16 residues. CDR3 in amino acids: CASRPRTDQANYGYTF. The DNA for the CDR3 is TGTGCCAGCAGGCCAAGGACTGATCAAGCTAACTATGGCTACACCTTC.

The chain employs TRBV20-1 and TRBJ2-1; TRBD2 aligns across 8 bases. Trimming took 5 bases from V and 4 from J; bases not matched to a gene: 7. Germline CDR1 DFQATT, CDR2 SNEGSKA (reference sequence). The CDR3 length is 14 residues. DNA of the CDR3: TGCAGTGCTGTCTACGGGAGGGTTTACAATGAGCAGTTCTTC. It codes for CSAVYGRVYNEQFF.

The sample holds a few counts of this clonotype. The rearrangement uses TRBV4-2 and TRBJ2-3; a weak D match, TRBD2 (5 bases). CDR1 and CDR2 (germline): LGHNA, YNFKEQ. The CDR3 is 17 amino acids. Between the trimmed V and J ends, which lost 3 bases and 1 base, there was a span of 17 bases. This chain's CDR3 is CASSQEGSSGGTDTQYF. The CDR3 DNA reads as TGTGCCAGCAGCCAGGAAGGATCGAGCGGAGGCACAGATACGCAGTATTTT.

CDR3 residues: CATTNKYIQYF. Written as DNA, the CDR3 is TGTGCCACCACTAATAAGTACATTCAGTACTTC. The chain employs TRBV24-1 and TRBJ2-4; unclear D gene. The CDR3 sequence is 11 residues long. V lost 8 bases, J lost 8 bases, and 9 bases lay in between. Germline V CDR1 and CDR2: KGHDR, SFDVKD.

This clonotype has only a few counts. The chain carries TRBV18 and TRBJ2-7, with 8 bases aligning to TRBD2. This CDR3 has 14 amino acids. The J segment lost 1 base and the V segment lost 6 bases, leaving 5 bases of the junction unmatched. The germline CDR1 and CDR2 sequences are KGHSH and LQKENI. The CDR3 protein is CASSPGGASYEQYF. The CDR3 coding sequence is TGTGCCAGCTCCCCCGGGGGGGCGTCCTACGAGCAGTACTTC.

This clonotype was recorded a few times. The chain recombines TRBV5-6 with TRBJ2-7, with D unclear. Trimming pared 1 base from V and 6 bases from J, leaving 5 bases between. Per germline, CDR1 SGHDT and CDR2 YYEEEE. The CDR3 sequence is 11 residues long. The CDR3 DNA reads as TGTGCCAGCAGCTTGTTCCGCGAGCAGTACTTC. As protein: CASSLFREQYF. Together with reference TRBV5-6 and TRBJ2-7, the CDR3 gives the full variable domain: DAGVTQSPTHLIKTRGQQVTLRCSPKSGHDTVSWYQQALGQGPQFIFQYYEEEERQRGNFPDRFSGHQFPNYSSELNVNALLLGDSALYLCASSLFREQYFGPGTRLTVT.

V gene TRBV5-1 combines with J gene TRBJ1-5; a possible D gene is TRBD1 (5 bases). V was clipped by 0 bases and J by 0 bases, with 13 bases between them. CDR1 and CDR2 (germline): SGHRS, YFSETQ. The CDR3 runs 17 residues. The CDR3 bases are TGCGCCAGCAGCTTGGAGGAACAGGCCTATAGCAATCAGCCCCAGCATTTT. The encoded protein is CASSLEEQAYSNQPQHF.

There are a few counts of this clonotype. The chain couples TRBV7-9 to TRBJ2-7; tentative D call: TRBD2 (6 bases). Germline-derived CDR1 and CDR2 are SEHNR and FQNEAQ (reference sequence). Trimming cost V 5 bases and J 5 bases, with 13 bases left between them. The CDR3 contains 13 residues. In DNA, the CDR3 is TGTGCCAGCAGCCCTTGGGGGGACGACGAGCAGTACTTC. It encodes CASSPWGDDEQYF.

The chain joins TRBV7-9 to TRBJ2-5; D is uncertain. The CDR3 contains 15 residues. CDR1 and CDR2 (germline): SEHNR, FQNEAQ (reference sequence). The V gene lost 2 bases and the J gene lost 4 bases, with 14 bases spanning the gap. CDR3 sequence: CASSLRSEWGETQYF. The CDR3 DNA reads TGTGCCAGCAGCTTACGGTCGGAATGGGGAGAGACCCAGTACTTC.

The chain employs TRBV12-3 or TRBV12-4 and TRBJ2-5; no reliable D call. This CDR3 is built from 12 residues. V shed 3 bases and J shed 8 bases, with 10 bases lying between them. The CDR3 sequence: CASSFMSGTQYF. The CDR3 DNA follows: TGTGCCAGCAGTTTCATGTCAGGTACCCAGTACTTC.

There are a few counts of this clonotype. This chain connects TRBV12-3 or TRBV12-4 to TRBJ2-5; D may be TRBD2 (6 bases). There are 13 residues in the CDR3. Trimming removed 3 bases from V and 5 bases from J, with 10 bases in between. CDR3 sequence: CASSFYGGETQYF. CDR3 in DNA: TGTGCCAGCAGTTTCTATGGGGGGGAGACCCAGTACTTC.

The V and J genes are TRBV19 and TRBJ2-1, with 10 bases that match TRBD2. This CDR3 has 17 residues. The J segment lost 4 bases and the V segment lost 7 bases, leaving 13 bases of the junction unmatched. The germline V gene encodes CDR1 LNHDA and CDR2 SQIVND (reference sequence). The CDR3 loop is CASTAGGKKGTYNEQFF. The DNA for the CDR3 is TGTGCCAGTACAGCGGGAGGGAAAAAGGGCACTTACAATGAGCAGTTCTTC.

A few counts support this clonotype. The chain is built from TRBV20-1 and TRBJ2-3; the D is unclear. The CDR3 totals 11 residues. Trimming shortened V by 5 bases and J by 4 bases, and 7 bases separated the two germline ends. Per germline, CDR1 DFQATT and CDR2 SNEGSKA (reference sequence). CDR3 protein: CSASRSDTQYF. The CDR3 bases are TGCAGTGCTTCAAGATCAGATACGCAGTATTTT.

The chain employs TRBV5-1 and TRBJ2-1; 8 bases line up with TRBD2. The length of the CDR3 is 15 residues. V lost 5 bases to trimming and J lost 4 bases; unmatched junction nucleotides: 8. Germline-derived CDR1 and CDR2 are SGHRS and YFSETQ. CDR3 amino acids: CASSFRGGPYNEQFF. For the CDR3, the DNA is TGCGCCAGCAGTTTCCGCGGGGGGCCGTACAATGAGCAGTTCTTC. Supplemented by reference TRBV5-1 and TRBJ2-1, the full variable domain reads KAGVTQTPRYLIKTRGQQVTLSCSPISGHRSVSWYQQTPGQGLQFLFEYFSETQRNKGNFPGRFSGRQFSNSRSEMNVSTLELGDSALYLCASSFRGGPYNEQFFGPGTRLTVL.

The chain carries TRBV5-1 and TRBJ2-2, with D possibly called TRBD1 or TRBD2 (5 bases each). Germline CDR1 is SGHRS and CDR2 is YFSETQ. V gave up 3 bases and J gave up 4 bases, with 16 bases separating them. This CDR3 is 16 amino acids long. CDR3 nucleotides: TGCGCCAGCAGCTCCGGGACGTTCGGAGTCACCGGGGAGCTGTTTTTT. The encoded protein is CASSSGTFGVTGELFF.

This chain uses TRBV27 with TRBJ2-1, with no clear D. Trimming shortened V by 0 bases and J by 6 bases, and 6 bases separated the two germline ends. Germline values: CDR1 MNHEY, CDR2 SMNVEV (reference sequence). The length of the CDR3 is 13 residues. CDR3: CASSLSIGNEQFF. The CDR3 coding sequence is TGTGCCAGCAGTTTATCTATCGGCAATGAGCAGTTCTTC.